This passage covers 25 T cell receptor beta chains from one sample sequenced in a study of cytomegalovirus exposure and HLA in healthy donors. With 60 Vbeta and 13 Jbeta primers, the PCR was carried out. TCRdb's table, derived via immunoSEQ multiplex PCR, lists solely in-frame clones and lacks some. Altogether under 200,000 clones are present, approximately 78% being singletons, with the ten largest covering more than 7%. Material for sequencing was PBMCs. These receptors all stem from a male donor in good health and CMV-seropositive.

The chain couples TRBV30 to TRBJ2-2, with a weak D call TRBD2 (6 bases). The length of the CDR3 is 16 residues. From germline, CDR1 is GTSNPN and CDR2 SVGIG (reference sequence). Trimming took off 5 bases at V and 4 bases at J, with 20 bases between the two ends. CDR3 protein: CAWVPRRRESTGELFF. In DNA form, the CDR3 reads TGTGCCTGGGTCCCCAGGAGGAGGGAGAGCACCGGGGAGCTGTTTTTT.

The chain is built from TRBV5-1 and TRBJ2-3; 13 bases agree with TRBD2. The length of the CDR3 is 17 residues. Trimming at V came to 4 bases and at J to 3 bases, leaving 8 bases not matched to a gene. Germline CDR1 is SGHRS and CDR2 is YFSETQ. CDR3 in amino acids: CASSPGLAGASTDTQYF. CDR3 coding DNA: TGCGCCAGCAGCCCAGGACTAGCGGGGGCTTCGACAGATACGCAGTATTTT. Variable domain in full (rest from reference TRBV5-1 and TRBJ2-3): KAGVTQTPRYLIKTRGQQVTLSCSPISGHRSVSWYQQTPGQGLQFLFEYFSETQRNKGNFPGRFSGRQFSNSRSEMNVSTLELGDSALYLCASSPGLAGASTDTQYFGPGTRLTVL.

The sample holds a few counts of this clone. The J gene is TRBJ2-1, the V gene TRBV5-6; D is undetermined. The germline V and J ends were trimmed by 3 bases and 6 bases, with 13 bases remaining between them. CDR1 is SGHDT, CDR2 YYEEEE, per germline. The CDR3 contains 14 residues. This CDR3 is CASSSRSLFNEQFF. The CDR3 bases are TGTGCCAGCAGCTCCCGTTCTCTTTTCAATGAGCAGTTCTTC.

The CDR3 protein is CASSFGQLYEQYF. The CDR3 DNA reads as TGTGCCAGCAGCTTCGGACAGCTTTACGAGCAGTACTTC. The rearrangement uses TRBV11-2 and TRBJ2-7, with a possible D match to TRBD1 (6 bases). The germline V and J ends were trimmed by 3 bases and 4 bases, with 10 bases remaining between them. This CDR3 spans 13 amino acids. Looked up from germline, CDR1 is SGHAT and CDR2 is FQNNGV.

The rearrangement joins TRBV5-1 to TRBJ1-1; possibly TRBD1 for D (5 bases). The germline CDR1 and CDR2 sequences are SGHRS and YFSETQ. CDR3 size: 14 residues. V was cut by 3 bases and J by 1 base, with 10 bases left in between. The CDR3, as DNA: TGCGCCAGCAGCTACCGAACAGGGAACACTGAAGCTTTCTTT. Encoded protein: CASSYRTGNTEAFF. Supplemented by reference TRBV5-1 and TRBJ1-1, the full variable domain reads KAGVTQTPRYLIKTRGQQVTLSCSPISGHRSVSWYQQTPGQGLQFLFEYFSETQRNKGNFPGRFSGRQFSNSRSEMNVSTLELGDSALYLCASSYRTGNTEAFFGQGTRLTVV.

The chain combines TRBV11-3 with TRBJ2-5; 10 bases are shared with TRBD1. Germline CDR1 SGHNT, CDR2 YENEEA. The CDR3 spans 16 residues. Trimming cost V 3 bases and J 5 bases; bases outside gene matches: 9. The CDR3 nucleotides are TGTGCCAGCAGCTTGACCGGGACAGGGGCACGGGAGACCCAGTACTTC. This codes for CASSLTGTGARETQYF.

This CDR3 is CASSPQGHEQYF. The CDR3 bases are TGTGCCAGCAGCCCCCAGGGTCACGAGCAGTACTTC. The chain employs TRBV11-2 and TRBJ2-7, with D perhaps matching TRBD1 (5 bases). The V end lost 5 bases, the J end lost 5 bases, and 10 bases lay between the germline ends. CDR3 size: 12 residues. In germline, CDR1 is SGHAT, CDR2 FQNNGV. Complete variable domain (other parts from reference TRBV11-2 and TRBJ2-7): EAGVAQSPRYKIIEKRQSVAFWCNPISGHATLYWYQQILGQGPKLLIQFQNNGVVDDSQLPKDRFSAERLKGVDSTLKIQPAKLEDSAVYLCASSPQGHEQYFGPGTRLTVT.

The rearrangement uses TRBV14 and TRBJ1-4; D is undetermined. V was trimmed by 0 bases and J by 2 bases, leaving 7 bases between them. This CDR3 region has 15 residues. Germline-derived CDR1 and CDR2 are SGHDN and FVKESK. The CDR3 sequence: CASSQDPGTNEKLFF. The CDR3 nucleotides read TGTGCCAGCAGCCAAGATCCAGGCACTAATGAAAAACTGTTTTTT.

The rearrangement links TRBV19 to TRBJ2-7; D gene unclear. The V gene lost 1 base and the J gene lost 3 bases, with 7 bases spanning the gap. There are 13 residues in the CDR3. CDR1 is LNHDA and CDR2 is SQIVND in the germline V gene (reference sequence). Written as DNA, the CDR3 is TGTGCCAGTAGTATAGGTACTGACTACGAGCAGTACTTC. Protein sequence: CASSIGTDYEQYF.

The chain couples TRBV27 to TRBJ1-3, with a weak D call TRBD1 (5 bases). The CDR3 totals 16 residues. Germline-derived CDR1 and CDR2 are MNHEY and SMNVEV (reference sequence). The germline V and J ends were trimmed by 5 bases and 0 bases, with 14 bases remaining between them. The CDR3 coding sequence is TGTGCCAGCAGTCCCCGACAGACAGTCTCTGGAAACACCATATATTTT. Translating gives CASSPRQTVSGNTIYF.

The chain has TRBV28 and TRBJ1-6, with 8 bases identical to TRBD1. V shed 8 bases, J shed 7 bases, and the junction held 7 bases outside the gene matches. The CDR3 totals 14 residues. Germline V CDR1 and CDR2: MDHEN, SYDVKM. The CDR3, as DNA: TGTGCCAGCCAGGGGGACAGGACGAATTCACCCCTCCACTTT. Protein sequence: CASQGDRTNSPLHF.

The V call is TRBV9, the J call TRBJ2-3; TRBD1 is a possible D gene (6 bases). V was shortened by 3 bases and J by 4 bases, with 12 bases between the two germline ends. CDR1 SGDLS and CDR2 YYNGEE come from the germline V gene. The CDR3 extends over 14 amino acids. The CDR3 bases are TGTGCCAGCAGCGAACAGGGCGCGGCAGATACGCAGTATTTT. Amino acid sequence: CASSEQGAADTQYF.

V usage is TRBV10-3 and J usage is TRBJ2-7, with D perhaps matching TRBD2 (5 bases). The V gene's germline CDR1 is ENHRY and CDR2 SYGVKD. The CDR3 runs 13 residues. V was shortened by 6 bases and J by 0 bases, with 9 bases between the two germline ends. CDR3 nucleotide sequence: TGTGCCATCAGAACTAGTAGCTCCTACGAGCAGTACTTC. Encoded protein: CAIRTSSSYEQYF.

CDR3 bases: TGTGCCAGCAGCTTATACGGGGGGGCCAACACCGGGGAGCTGTTTTTT. Protein sequence: CASSLYGGANTGELFF. V is TRBV7-6 and J is TRBJ2-2; 8 bases are a match to TRBD2. CDR3 length: 16 amino acids. The ends lost 2 bases at V and 2 bases at J; junction bases unmatched: 4. Looked up from germline, CDR1 is SGHVS and CDR2 is FNYEAQ.

The rearrangement links TRBV30 to TRBJ1-5; unclear D gene. This CDR3 region has 13 residues. V lost 5 bases and J 7 bases, leaving 15 bases between the germline ends. Germline lookup yields CDR1 GTSNPN and CDR2 SVGIG (reference sequence). The CDR3 bases are TGTGCCTGGTCTTTTCGGGAGTTCCAGCCCCAGCATTTT. The encoded protein is CAWSFREFQPQHF.

About this clone itself: The missing conserved phenylalanine or tryptophan at the end of this CDR3 makes a read error likely. The gene calls are TRBV7-2 and TRBJ1-2, with D perhaps TRBD1 (5 bases). In germline, CDR1 is SGHTA, CDR2 FQGNSA. V lost 4 bases and J 7 bases, leaving 16 bases between the germline ends. The CDR3 contains 14 residues. This chain's CDR3 is CASSWASGISGYTL. For the CDR3, the DNA is TGTGCCAGCAGCTGGGCGTCAGGGATCAGTGGCTACACCCTC.

The chain joins TRBV7-8 to TRBJ2-7; no clear D gene. CDR3 length equals 12 residues. Germline CDR1 reads SGHVS; CDR2 reads FQNEAQ. Trimming took 4 bases from V and 4 from J, leaving 8 bases between them. The CDR3 protein is CASSSNSYEQYF. The CDR3 DNA reads TGTGCCAGCAGCTCCAACTCGTACGAGCAGTACTTC.

The chain combines TRBV13 with TRBJ2-5; tentative D call: TRBD1 (5 bases). Trimming took 3 bases from V and 1 from J, leaving 12 bases between them. The CDR3 loop spans 15 amino acids. Germline-derived CDR1 and CDR2 are PRHDT and FYEKMQ (reference sequence). CDR3 nucleotide sequence: TGTGCCAGCAGCTTGCTGGGCCAGGGCCAAGAGACCCAGTACTTC. It specifies CASSLLGQGQETQYF.

The genes are TRBV10-1 and TRBJ2-3; possible D gene TRBD2, 7 bases. V was pared by 3 bases and J by 3 bases, with 13 bases between. The CDR3 runs to 15 residues. Germline V gene lookup returns CDR1 WNHNN and CDR2 SYGVQD (reference sequence). The CDR3: CASSEGGGDTDTQYF. Written as DNA, the CDR3 is TGCGCCAGCAGTGAAGGAGGGGGGGATACAGATACGCAGTATTTT.

There are a few counts of this clone. DNA of the CDR3: TGTGCCAGCAGTGCCTCTTCCGGGACATCCTATCAGCCCCAGCATTTT. The encoded protein is CASSASSGTSYQPQHF. The chain uses TRBV6-1 and TRBJ1-5; the D gene is possibly TRBD1 (6 bases). Per germline, CDR1 MNHNS and CDR2 SASEGT. CDR3 length: 16 amino acids. The V gene lost 4 bases and the J gene lost 5 bases, with 18 bases spanning the gap.

The table lists this clone with a few counts. For the CDR3, the DNA is TGTGCCAGCAGCCCGACTGTAACCAAAAACATTCAGTACTTC. The encoded protein is CASSPTVTKNIQYF. This chain uses TRBV7-2 with TRBJ2-4; D unclear. This CDR3 spans 14 amino acids. CDR1 and CDR2 from the germline V gene are SGHTA and FQGNSA. The germline V and J ends were trimmed by 5 bases and 2 bases, with 10 bases remaining between them.

V gene TRBV5-5 combines with J gene TRBJ2-7; D call uncertain. Germline CDR1 is SGHKS and CDR2 is YYEKEE (reference sequence). This CDR3 is 15 amino acids long. The V gene lost 0 bases and the J gene lost 7 bases, with 17 bases spanning the gap. CDR3 sequence: CASSLVTNPYREQYF. The CDR3 DNA is TGTGCCAGCAGCTTGGTCACTAACCCCTATCGGGAGCAGTACTTC. Drawing the rest from reference TRBV5-5 and TRBJ2-7, the complete variable domain is DAGVTQSPTHLIKTRGQQVTLRCSPISGHKSVSWYQQVLGQGPQFIFQYYEKEERGRGNFPDRFSARQFPNYSSELNVNALLLGDSALYLCASSLVTNPYREQYFGPGTRLTVT.

This clone occurred a few times. This chain connects TRBV7-8 to TRBJ1-1; 11 bases are a match to TRBD1. This CDR3 is built from 18 residues. J lost 5 bases, V lost 1 base, and 12 bases had no gene match. Germline V gene data show CDR1 as SGHVS and CDR2 as FQNEAQ. Here the CDR3 reads CASSLVFWGQGEGTEAFF. The CDR3 DNA is TGTGCCAGCAGCTTAGTGTTCTGGGGACAGGGGGAGGGTACTGAAGCTTTCTTT.

The rearrangement uses TRBV19 and TRBJ2-1; maybe TRBD2 (5 bases). The CDR3 loop spans 15 amino acids. The V gene's germline CDR1 is LNHDA and CDR2 SQIVND (reference sequence). V was trimmed by 8 bases and J by 0 bases, leaving 14 bases between them. Written as DNA, the CDR3 is TGTGCCAGTGAACTAAGCGGAAACTCCTACAATGAGCAGTTCTTC. It is translated as CASELSGNSYNEQFF.

This clone was recorded once. This CDR3 reads CASSQDNRGISDEQYF. The CDR3 nucleotides read TGCGCCAGCAGCCAAGATAACAGGGGGATTTCGGACGAGCAGTACTTC. The chain carries TRBV4-3 and TRBJ2-7, with TRBD1 matching 8 bases. Germline loops: CDR1 LGHNA, CDR2 YSLEER. The CDR3 consists of 16 residues. J lost 5 bases, V lost 0 bases, and 9 bases had no gene match.